This is a list of T cell receptor beta chains from one sample in a study of T-cell reconstitution after alpha-beta-depleted transplantation in children. Via MiXCR, TCRdb re-called the PCR reads, giving one row per CDR3 protein. The sample carries approximately 590,000 distinct CDR3 sequences, about 10% recorded once. The starting material was PBMCs from the stem cell graft donor, obtained from the stem cell graft. The receptors were gathered from a human donor who donated a stem cell graft to a child with acute myeloid leukemia. CDR3s include the opening cysteine and the closing phenylalanine or tryptophan. Each record gives: V gene, CDR3 protein.

>TRBV7-2
CASSSLPGLAGVETQYF
>TRBV6-1
CASRSLMNTEAFF
>TRBV20-1
CSASRGTGSNQPQHF
>TRBV7-2
CASSLGQAPLNYGYTF
>TRBV6-5
CASSLVGGADEAFF
>TRBV5-6
CASSLGAGGKHNEQFF
>TRBV27
CASSLLAGTPGELFF
>TRBV7-7
CASSLSGSTHEQFF
>TRBV14
CASKSETYEQYF
>TRBV27
CASRKGRIYGYTF
>TRBV30
CAWSSSGSTGELFF
>TRBV12-3/TRBV12-4
CASSAQTGGEQFF
>TRBV7-9
CASSLAVAGVFDEQYF
>TRBV20-1
CSARVGGGNHEQFF
>TRBV20-1
CSARDLGTEQETQYF
>TRBV20-1
CSASQRVSSDTQYF
>TRBV6-2/TRBV6-3
CASRRASGRGETQYF
>TRBV28
CASSPARTGMSNQPQHF
>TRBV29-1
CSVDLRGNYGYTF
>TRBV20-1
CSARLEAGEQYF
>TRBV6-2/TRBV6-3
CASTHPGTGVIYGYTF
>TRBV7-9
CASTLQSSYNEQFF
>TRBV20-1
CSARALANTYNEQFF
>TRBV4-3
CASSPTGGSNEQFF
>TRBV15
CATSIPGQGHSSTDTQYF
>TRBV20-1
CSARDDPNYGYTF
>TRBV29-1
CSVSRNSNQPQHF
>TRBV29-1
CSVVGLAGGPAQFF